One and the same sample provided the 7 T cell receptor beta chains below, sequenced in a study of T cell repertoires in cytomegalovirus infection. A single record per CDR3 protein comes from TCRdb applying MiXCR to the reads. The table includes about 920,000 distinct CDR3 sequences, less than 40% detected once. Their specific antigens are unknown. The material was cultured CD8+ T cells from PBMCs, obtained from culture after CMV antigen stimulation. These receptor sequences come from a human donor in good health (CMV status not recorded). Some clones in this sample may be carry-over from other donors' samples.

The sample holds a few counts of this clonotype. The genes are TRBV28 and TRBJ1-2; maybe TRBD1 (6 bases). With 4 bases removed from V and 1 base from J, the gap between germline ends came to 19 bases. The CDR3 contains 17 residues. Germline CDR1 is MDHEN and CDR2 is SYDVKM. Here the CDR3 DNA reads TGTGCCAGCAGTTCTGCCCCCCGACAGGACCTTAACTATGGCTACACCTTC. It translates to CASSSAPRQDLNYGYTF.

The chain is built from TRBV4-2 and TRBJ2-1, with 13 bases lining up with TRBD2. The V segment lost 0 bases and the J segment 7 bases; nucleotides outside the gene matches: 9. Germline CDR1 and CDR2: LGHNA and YNFKEQ. This CDR3 is 18 amino acids long. The CDR3 bases are TGTGCCAGCAGCCAAGATCCCCGACTAGCGGGGGGCGGGAATGAGCAGTTCTTC. It codes for CASSQDPRLAGGGNEQFF.

J is TRBJ2-7 and V is TRBV18; no reliable D call. With 3 bases removed from V and 0 bases from J, the gap between germline ends came to 6 bases. CDR1 and CDR2 (germline): KGHSH, LQKENI. The CDR3 extends over 13 amino acids. The chain's CDR3 is CASSPNDSYEQYV. The CDR3 DNA sequence: TGTGCCAGCTCACCGAACGACTCCTACGAGCAGTACGTC.

The chain is built from TRBV5-1 and TRBJ1-2, with D possibly matching TRBD1 (6 bases). Germline V lookup: CDR1 SGHRS, CDR2 YFSETQ. There are 16 residues in the CDR3. Trimming left V 1 base short and J 4 bases short, with 17 bases between. The CDR3 region has the DNA TGCGCCAGCAGCTTGTATCAGGACAGCCCCTCCTATGGCTACACCTTC. Its translation is CASSLYQDSPSYGYTF.

V usage is TRBV7-6 and J usage is TRBJ1-1; D is uncertain. This CDR3 contains 13 residues. Trimming cost V 5 bases and J 8 bases, with 15 bases left between them. Per germline, CDR1 SGHVS and CDR2 FNYEAQ. The chain's CDR3 is CASSGVGKAEAFF. As DNA, the CDR3 is TGTGCCAGCAGCGGCGTTGGAAAGGCAGAAGCTTTCTTT.

The chain carries TRBV5-5 and TRBJ2-7; D gene unclear. Trimming took 1 base from V and 0 from J, leaving 8 bases between them. The CDR3 runs to 14 residues. CDR1 and CDR2 from the germline V gene are SGHKS and YYEKEE (reference sequence). The CDR3 DNA reads TGTGCCAGCAGCTTGTATCAGAGCTCCTACGAGCAGTACTTC. Translating it yields CASSLYQSSYEQYF. The whole variable domain, filled in from reference TRBV5-5 and TRBJ2-7, reads DAGVTQSPTHLIKTRGQQVTLRCSPISGHKSVSWYQQVLGQGPQFIFQYYEKEERGRGNFPDRFSARQFPNYSSELNVNALLLGDSALYLCASSLYQSSYEQYFGPGTRLTVT.

This clonotype was seen more than once but under ten times. The chain combines TRBV6-6 with TRBJ2-2; the match to TRBD1 covers 7 bases. Germline V gives CDR1 MNHNY, CDR2 SVGAGI (reference sequence). The CDR3 runs 16 residues. The trim removed 6 bases at V and 5 bases at J, leaving 12 bases unmatched. The CDR3 DNA is TGTGCCAGCAGATTCGGCCCGGGACAGAGTACCGGGGAGCTGTTTTTT. Translated, it gives CASRFGPGQSTGELFF.